The 31 T cell receptor beta chains presented below share a single source sample, sequenced in a study of identifying expanded T cells in peripheral blood. Assay used: immunoSEQ multiplex PCR; TCRdb lists only in-frame clones, some missing. The sample has under 100,000 clones; around 90% are singletons. The sequenced sample was blood. The receptors originated from a person between 18 and 69 years old in good health.

The V call is TRBV19, the J call TRBJ2-1, with TRBD2 identical over 7 bases. Per germline, CDR1 LNHDA and CDR2 SQIVND (reference sequence). The V gene end was trimmed by 1 base and the J gene end by 2 bases; junction bases not matched to a gene: 5. The CDR3 has 16 residues. In nucleotides, the CDR3 is TGTGCCAGTAGTATAGCAAGGGGAGGGACCTACAATGAGCAGTTCTTC. This encodes CASSIARGGTYNEQFF.

In this sample, this clone turned up a few times. The rearrangement links TRBV7-9 to TRBJ2-7; the D gene is possibly TRBD2 (7 bases). With 2 bases removed from V and 6 bases from J, the gap between germline ends came to 20 bases. Per the germline V gene, CDR1 is SEHNR and CDR2 is FQNEAQ (reference sequence). The CDR3 sequence is 16 residues long. This chain's CDR3 is CASSLTGTILRAEQYF. The CDR3 DNA is TGTGCCAGCAGCTTAACAGGGACTATTTTGAGGGCCGAGCAGTACTTC.

This chain joins TRBV5-1 and TRBJ2-3; no definite D call. This CDR3 has 15 residues. The germline V gene encodes CDR1 SGHRS and CDR2 YFSETQ. Trimming cost V 0 bases and J 3 bases, with 11 bases left between them. The CDR3 loop reads CASSLEGRRTDTQYF. In DNA, the CDR3 is TGCGCCAGCAGCTTGGAGGGCAGGCGAACAGATACGCAGTATTTT.

This clone occurred many times. The chain joins TRBV12-5 to TRBJ2-7; 9 positions match TRBD1. After removal of 5 bases from V and 6 bases from J, the junction contained 11 bases not matched to a gene. The germline V gene encodes CDR1 LGHNT and CDR2 FRNRAP. The CDR3 sequence is 15 residues long. The CDR3 bases are TGTGCTAGTGGTCCGGGACAGGGAGGGACGGGCGAGCAGTACTTC. This gives the protein CASGPGQGGTGEQYF.

The rearrangement links TRBV6-6 to TRBJ2-5; 11 nucleotides align to TRBD1. The CDR3 is made up of 15 amino acids. The junction had 2 bases not matched to a gene; V was cut back by 0 bases and J by 5 bases. Per the germline V gene, CDR1 is MNHNY and CDR2 is SVGAGI (reference sequence). DNA for the CDR3: TGTGCCAGCAGTTACTCGGGACAGGGGGGTGAGACCCAGTACTTC. This translates into CASSYSGQGGETQYF.

The rearrangement uses TRBV6-5 and TRBJ1-1, with D possibly being TRBD1 (6 bases). Looked up from germline, CDR1 is MNHEY and CDR2 is SVGAGI. This CDR3 contains 15 residues. The V gene lost 6 bases and the J gene lost 1 base, with 15 bases spanning the gap. CDR3 nucleotides: TGTGCCAGCAGCCGGACGACGGGGGCGAACACTGAAGCTTTCTTT. Translated, it gives CASSRTTGANTEAFF.

The V call is TRBV27, the J call TRBJ1-1; maybe TRBD1 (5 bases). The germline gives CDR1 MNHEY, CDR2 SMNVEV (reference sequence). Trimming removed 6 bases at V and 4 bases at J, with 12 bases between. The CDR3 has 13 amino acids. CDR3 loop: CASSQGVTTEAFF. The CDR3 DNA sequence: TGTGCCAGCAGCCAAGGGGTTACCACTGAAGCTTTCTTT.

The rearrangement links TRBV13 to TRBJ1-1; D may be TRBD1 (6 bases). This CDR3 is built from 15 residues. CDR1 PRHDT and CDR2 FYEKMQ come from the germline V gene (reference sequence). Trimming took 2 bases from V and 3 from J, leaving 13 bases between them. CDR3 sequence reads: CASSLFSGAYTEAFF. In DNA, the CDR3 is TGTGCCAGCAGCTTATTTTCAGGGGCTTACACTGAAGCTTTCTTT.

J is TRBJ1-1 and V is TRBV25-1, with D unclear. This CDR3 has 13 residues. Germline CDR1 MGHDK, CDR2 SYGVNS. V lost 1 base and J 0 bases, leaving 3 bases between the germline ends. The CDR3 loop reads CASSESMNTEAFF. DNA for the CDR3: TGTGCCAGCAGTGAATCGATGAACACTGAAGCTTTCTTT. The whole variable domain, remainder taken from reference TRBV25-1 and TRBJ1-1, is EADIYQTPRYLVIGTGKKITLECSQTMGHDKMYWYQQDPGMELHLIHYSYGVNSTEKGDLSSESTVSRIRTEHFPLTLESARPSHTSQYLCASSESMNTEAFFGQGTRLTVV.

As regards this clone: At one end the junction does not follow the germline gene, possibly because of a read error. V usage is TRBV30 and J usage is TRBJ1-1; D is uncertain. The CDR3 contains 13 residues. Germline loops: CDR1 GTSNPN, CDR2 SVGIG (reference sequence). The CDR3 bases are TGTGCCAGGAGAGGTGGCCAGAACACTGAAGCTTTCTTT. This sequence encodes CARRGGQNTEAFF.

The CDR3 sequence is CASSYGGPHSEQYF. The CDR3, as DNA: TGTGCCAGCAGTTACGGGGGGCCGCACAGCGAGCAGTACTTC. The chain links TRBV6-6 to TRBJ2-7; D is possibly TRBD1 or TRBD2 (6 bases each). Germline CDR1 MNHNY, CDR2 SVGAGI (reference sequence). With 2 bases removed from V and 6 bases from J, the gap between germline ends came to 14 bases. CDR3 length equals 14 residues.

This rearrangement joins TRBV6-1 to TRBJ1-5; D possibly corresponds to TRBD1 (6 bases). V lost 7 bases and J lost 2, with 9 bases in between. The CDR3 contains 13 residues. The germline CDR1 and CDR2 sequences are MNHNS and SASEGT. CDR3 residues: CASISGGNQPQHF. The CDR3 DNA reads TGTGCCAGCATTTCAGGGGGCAATCAGCCCCAGCATTTT.

The chain joins TRBV5-1 to TRBJ1-1, with 10 bases lining up with TRBD1. The V gene's germline CDR1 is SGHRS and CDR2 YFSETQ. The CDR3 has 14 amino acids. The ends lost 5 bases at V and 4 bases at J; junction bases unmatched: 5. In DNA, the CDR3 is TGCGCCAGCAGGGGACAGGGGATGGGCACTGAAGCTTTCTTT. Translated, it gives CASRGQGMGTEAFF.

The chain combines TRBV19 with TRBJ2-2; 16 nucleotides agree with TRBD2. The CDR3 covers 18 residues. The ends lost 3 bases at V and 4 bases at J; junction bases unmatched: 5. From germline, CDR1 is LNHDA and CDR2 SQIVND (reference sequence). CDR3 loop: CASSITGLAGGRTGELFF. The CDR3 region has the DNA TGTGCCAGTAGTATCACGGGACTAGCGGGAGGGCGCACCGGGGAGCTGTTTTTT.

This rearrangement joins TRBV7-2 to TRBJ2-1; D might be TRBD2 (5 bases). V lost 5 bases to trimming and J lost 8 bases, with 13 bases between them. The CDR3 has 13 amino acids. Germline V gene lookup returns CDR1 SGHTA and CDR2 FQGNSA. For the CDR3, the DNA is TGTGCCAGCAGCGCCGGCCACGGGGATGAGCAGTTCTTC. It is translated as CASSAGHGDEQFF.

The gene calls are TRBV7-6 and TRBJ1-5, with D unresolved. Germline CDR1 SGHVS, CDR2 FNYEAQ. CDR3 length: 16 amino acids. Trimming took 1 base from V and 11 from J, leaving 21 bases between them. The CDR3 protein is CASSLEAPSPGGTQHF. CDR3 nucleotides: TGTGCCAGCAGCTTAGAGGCACCTAGTCCGGGAGGGACCCAGCATTTT.

V usage is TRBV7-2 and J usage is TRBJ1-3, with 7 positions matching TRBD1. The germline CDR1 and CDR2 sequences are SGHTA and FQGNSA. The V gene end was trimmed by 1 base and the J gene end by 4 bases; junction bases not matched to a gene: 7. The CDR3 is 16 residues long. Written as DNA, the CDR3 is TGTGCCAGCAGCTTAGTAGACAGGGTCGACGGAAACACCATATATTTT. Translated: CASSLVDRVDGNTIYF.

The chain combines TRBV19 with TRBJ2-1; 16 nucleotides align to TRBD2. Per germline, CDR1 LNHDA and CDR2 SQIVND (reference sequence). The CDR3 is 16 amino acids. After removal of 6 bases from V and 2 bases from J, the junction contained 1 base not matched to a gene. The CDR3 is CASRGLAGGPYNEQFF. CDR3 coding DNA: TGTGCCAGTAGGGGACTAGCGGGAGGGCCCTACAATGAGCAGTTCTTC.

The gene calls are TRBV5-1 and TRBJ1-6; the D is unclear. Germline-derived CDR1 and CDR2 are SGHRS and YFSETQ. This CDR3 spans 14 amino acids. Trimming left V 4 bases short and J 9 bases short, with 14 bases between. This CDR3 is CASSPDLEGSPLHF. The CDR3 region has the DNA TGCGCCAGCAGCCCTGACTTGGAAGGTTCACCCCTCCACTTT.

This clone has a handful of counts. This same CDR3 is encoded by further DNA sequences in the sample. The V and J genes are TRBV5-1 and TRBJ2-7; no clear D gene. The V gene's germline CDR1 is SGHRS and CDR2 YFSETQ. V dropped 3 bases and J dropped 1 base, with 2 bases sitting between them. The CDR3 sequence is 11 residues long. The CDR3 DNA reads TGCGCCAGCAGCTCATCCTACGAGCAGTACTTC. Translation: CASSSSYEQYF.

This clone was found once. This sequence joins TRBV5-1 and TRBJ1-1; unclear D gene. This CDR3 comprises 12 residues. CDR1 and CDR2 (germline): SGHRS, YFSETQ. With 5 bases removed from V and 0 bases from J, the gap between germline ends came to 5 bases. The CDR3 DNA reads TGCGCCAGCAGATTTATGAACACTGAAGCTTTCTTT. Residues: CASRFMNTEAFF.

V usage is TRBV6-5 and J usage is TRBJ1-1; maybe TRBD1 (5 bases). This CDR3 region has 14 residues. Germline loops: CDR1 MNHEY, CDR2 SVGAGI. The V and J ends lost 2 bases and 0 bases respectively, with 7 bases between them. CDR3 nucleotides: TGTGCCAGCAGTTACAGGGGCCTGAACACTGAAGCTTTCTTT. It specifies CASSYRGLNTEAFF.

The chain uses TRBV29-1 and TRBJ1-1; TRBD1 might be the D (6 bases). Germline loops: CDR1 SQVTM, CDR2 ANQGSEA. The CDR3 runs 13 residues. V was trimmed by 4 bases and J by 7 bases, leaving 16 bases between them. CDR3 sequence reads: CSVVRGRGYEAFF. In DNA, the CDR3 is TGCAGCGTTGTAAGAGGGAGGGGGTATGAAGCTTTCTTT.

This clone occurred once. The V and J genes are TRBV5-5 and TRBJ2-7, with 11 bases lining up with TRBD1. This CDR3 spans 15 amino acids. With 4 bases clipped from V and 3 bases from J, the junction kept 6 bases outside the gene matches. Germline V gene data show CDR1 as SGHKS and CDR2 as YYEKEE (reference sequence). CDR3 DNA: TGTGCCAGCAGCACTACCGGGACAGGGGGCTACGAGCAGTACTTC. Its protein is CASSTTGTGGYEQYF.

The genes are TRBV4-2 and TRBJ2-4; no definite D call. CDR1 is LGHNA and CDR2 is YNFKEQ in the germline V gene. Trimming pared 0 bases from V and 5 bases from J, leaving 11 bases between. The CDR3 consists of 15 residues. The CDR3 DNA sequence: TGTGCCAGCAGCCAAGAGGCCAGTACAGAAAACATTCAGTACTTC. Translation gives CASSQEASTENIQYF.

The rearrangement links TRBV10-2 to TRBJ2-2, with 15 positions matching TRBD2. Trimming removed 8 bases from V and 3 bases from J; junction bases left unmatched: 1. The CDR3 extends over 15 amino acids. From germline, CDR1 is WSHSY and CDR2 SAAADI. CDR3 sequence (DNA): TGCGCCAGCGGACTAGCGGGGGGGGACACCGGGGAGCTGTTTTTT. This gives the protein CASGLAGGDTGELFF.

The V and J genes are TRBV29-1 and TRBJ2-3; 10 bases map to TRBD1. Germline V gene sequence: CDR1 SQVTM, CDR2 ANQGSEA. V was pared by 6 bases and J by 3 bases, with 3 bases of the junction left unmatched. The CDR3 length is 13 residues. CDR3 sequence: CSVRQGATDTQYF. In nucleotides, the CDR3 is TGCAGCGTAAGACAGGGGGCAACAGATACGCAGTATTTT.

This chain links TRBV6-1 with TRBJ2-5; D may be TRBD2 (6 bases). Per the germline V gene, CDR1 is MNHNS and CDR2 is SASEGT. CDR3 size: 13 residues. V lost 5 bases and J 4 bases, leaving 11 bases between the germline ends. For the CDR3, the DNA is TGTGCCAGCAGTTTGGCGGGGAGAGAGACCCAGTACTTC. Translated: CASSLAGRETQYF.

In its sample, this clone was seen a few times. The CDR3 DNA sequence: TGCAGCGCCGCCGGACGCGGTGAGCAGTTCTTC. Residues: CSAAGRGEQFF. J is TRBJ2-1 and V is TRBV29-1; D remains unclear. V was shortened by 7 bases and J by 9 bases, with 13 bases between the two germline ends. Germline-derived CDR1 and CDR2 are SQVTM and ANQGSEA. The CDR3 covers 11 residues.

V is TRBV11-2 and J is TRBJ1-2; D unresolved. CDR3 size: 14 residues. The V end was cut by 2 bases, the J end by 11 bases, with 18 bases between. CDR1 and CDR2 from the germline V gene are SGHAT and FQNNGV. CDR3 nucleotide sequence: TGTGCCAGCAGCTTAATCCAAGAGTCTCGGGGATACACCTTC. It is translated as CASSLIQESRGYTF.

V usage is TRBV5-6 and J usage is TRBJ1-4, with 8 bases matching TRBD1. CDR1 and CDR2 from the germline V gene are SGHDT and YYEEEE. Losses at the gene ends were 3 bases for V and 3 bases for J; bases not matched to a gene: 10. The CDR3 consists of 17 residues. CDR3: CASSSLDRVAANEKLFF. CDR3 in DNA: TGTGCCAGCAGCTCATTGGACAGGGTCGCGGCTAATGAAAAACTGTTTTTT.